This is a list of T cell receptor beta chains from one sample in a study of shared clonotypes between healthy human individuals. Clones were read by immunoSEQ multiplex PCR, and TCRdb kept only the in-frame ones, dropping some. In the table there are about 490,000 clones, 60% to 80% of which are singletons. Sequenced material: PBMCs. Every receptor here comes from a woman in her 40s in good health. Some clones in this sample may be carry-over from other donors' samples. Each CDR3 is given with its conserved first and last residue. The D gene is left open where the match is weak. Only part of the rows carry a size: once, few, many, or a class if the clone is expanded.

.	TRBV28	TRBJ1-2	once	CASSPLGVGYGYTF	TGTGCCAGCAGTCCCCTCGGGGTCGGGTATGGCTACACCTTC
.	TRBV4-1	TRBJ2-5	few	CASSLTGSQETQYF	TGCGCCAGCAGCCTAACCGGGAGCCAAGAGACCCAGTACTTC
TRBD2	TRBV5-1	TRBJ2-1	once	CASSQRSGRANEQFF	TGCGCCAGCAGCCAACGGAGCGGGAGGGCGAATGAGCAGTTCTTC
.	TRBV27	TRBJ2-7	.	CASSLRKGYYEQYF	TGTGCCAGCAGTTTAAGGAAGGGTTACTACGAGCAGTACTTC
.	TRBV30	TRBJ1-1	few	CAWSVVTEAFF	TGTGCCTGGAGTGTGGTTACTGAAGCTTTCTTT
TRBD1	TRBV27	TRBJ2-7	.	CASNLLGQPSYEQYF	TGTGCCAGCAACCTGCTGGGACAGCCCTCCTACGAGCAGTACTTC
TRBD1	TRBV4-1	TRBJ1-2	.	CASSLRGQESYGYTF	TGCGCCAGCAGCCTCCGGGGACAGGAAAGCTATGGCTACACCTTC
.	TRBV29-1	TRBJ2-7	.	CSVQLVGYEQYF	TGCAGCGTTCAACTAGTCGGCTACGAGCAGTACTTC
.	TRBV19	TRBJ1-1	.	CASSILGGSQAFF	TGTGCCAGTAGTATTTTGGGGGGGTCTCAAGCTTTCTTT
.	TRBV28	TRBJ2-5	.	CASHLSGASETQYF	TGTGCCAGTCATCTTTCAGGGGCGTCGGAGACCCAGTACTTC
.	TRBV6-1	TRBJ1-4	.	CASSDTGRSEKLFF	TGTGCCAGCAGCGACACAGGGCGTTCTGAAAAACTGTTTTTT
TRBD1	TRBV6-1	TRBJ2-4	.	CASSDPGQGLFQRDF	TGTGCCAGCAGTGACCCGGGACAGGGCTTGTTCCAGAGGGACTTC
TRBD2	TRBV4-1	TRBJ2-5	.	CASSQARSSGAEETQYF	TGCGCCAGCAGCCAAGCGAGGAGTAGCGGGGCGGAGGAGACCCAGTACTTC
TRBD2	TRBV11-1	TRBJ2-1	many	CASSPHGRRLVF	TGTGCCAGCAGCCCGCACGGGAGGAGGCTGGTCTTC
.	TRBV12-5	TRBJ2-5	.	CASGFLNGETQYF	TGTGCTAGTGGTTTCTTGAACGGGGAGACCCAGTACTTC
.	TRBV11-2	TRBJ1-1	.	CASSDQGGTEAFF	TGTGCCAGCAGCGACCAGGGCGGGACTGAAGCTTTCTTT
.	TRBV19	TRBJ1-2	.	CASSLRGDYTF	TGTGCCAGTAGTCTCCGTGGGGACTACACCTTC
.	TRBV28	TRBJ2-7	.	CASSPPQGFPYEQYF	TGTGCCAGCAGTCCCCCCCAGGGGTTTCCCTACGAGCAGTACTTC
.	TRBV4-1	TRBJ1-1	.	CASSQARGGWTEAFF	TGCGCCAGCAGCCAGGCTCGGGGGGGTTGGACTGAAGCTTTCTTT
TRBD2	TRBV11-3	TRBJ2-1	.	CASSFRGGGEQFF	TGTGCCAGCAGCTTCCGCGGGGGGGGTGAGCAGTTCTTC
TRBD1	TRBV5-1	TRBJ1-1	.	CASSIQGAKNTEAFF	TGCGCCAGCAGCATACAGGGGGCAAAGAACACTGAAGCTTTCTTT
TRBD2	TRBV7-2	TRBJ2-5	.	CASSPTSGSYQYF	TGTGCCAGCAGCCCGACTAGCGGAAGCTACCAGTACTTC
TRBD2	TRBV10-3	TRBJ2-2	.	CAISEPLAGGTGELFF	TGTGCCATCAGTGAGCCTCTAGCGGGAGGGACCGGGGAGCTGTTTTTT
TRBD2	TRBV7-9	TRBJ2-7	.	CASSRTSYSEQYF	TGTGCCAGCAGCCGGACTAGCTATAGCGAGCAGTACTTC
.	TRBV5-1	TRBJ2-6	.	CASSLVASLSGANVLTF	TGCGCCAGCAGCTTGGTAGCGTCCCTCTCTGGGGCCAACGTCCTGACTTTC
TRBD1	TRBV28	TRBJ1-2	.	CASRWTGRGYTF	TGTGCCAGCAGATGGACAGGGAGAGGCTACACCTTC
.	TRBV14	TRBJ2-5	.	CASSQDEAGEGQGKTQYF	TGTGCCAGCAGCCAAGATGAGGCAGGCGAAGGTCAAGGGAAGACCCAGTACTTC
.	TRBV5-1	TRBJ2-2	.	CASSLGLAGELFF	TGCGCCAGCAGCTTGGGGCTAGCGGGGGAGCTGTTTTTT
TRBD2	TRBV10-2	TRBJ2-7	.	CASSGGGYEQYF	TGCGCCAGCAGTGGGGGGGGGTACGAGCAGTACTTC
.	TRBV5-1	TRBJ1-1	.	CASSVGQNTEAFF	TGCGCCAGCAGCGTGGGACAGAACACTGAAGCTTTCTTT
.	TRBV28	TRBJ1-2	.	CASSFPASGDWANYGYTF	TGTGCCAGCAGTTTCCCCGCTTCGGGTGATTGGGCAAACTATGGCTACACCTTC
TRBD2	TRBV2	TRBJ2-5	.	CASSGTGTRETQYF	TGTGCCAGCAGTGGCACCGGGACTAGAGAGACCCAGTACTTC
.	TRBV27	TRBJ1-1	.	CASSLFRGAEAFF	TGTGCCAGCAGTTTATTTCGGGGGGCGGAAGCTTTCTTT
.	TRBV7-8	TRBJ2-3	.	CASSSELTETTDTQYF	TGTGCCAGCAGCTCCGAACTAACTGAGACGACAGATACGCAGTATTTT
.	TRBV18	TRBJ1-1	.	CASSPLSPAGVNTEAFF	TGTGCCAGCTCACCACTCAGTCCGGCGGGAGTGAACACTGAAGCTTTCTTT
.	TRBV6-6	TRBJ1-3	once	CASSPHGNTIYF	TGTGCCAGCAGCCCACACGGAAACACCATATATTTT
.	TRBV7-6	TRBJ2-3	.	CASSLVGGMDTQYF	TGTGCCAGCAGCTTAGTTGGCGGGATGGATACGCAGTATTTT
TRBD2	TRBV4-1	TRBJ2-1	.	CASSQKRTSGAYNEQFF	TGCGCCAGCAGCCAGAAAAGGACTAGCGGAGCTTACAATGAGCAGTTCTTC
.	TRBV7-2	TRBJ1-1	.	CASSLERRSEAFF	TGTGCCAGCAGCTTAGAGCGCCGAAGTGAAGCTTTCTTT
TRBD1	TRBV11-2	TRBJ1-1	few	CASRRSGTGQHTEAFF	TGTGCCAGCAGGAGATCCGGGACAGGTCAACACACTGAAGCTTTCTTT
.	TRBV29-1	TRBJ2-4	few	CSVEAGAKNIQYF	TGCAGCGTTGAAGCGGGAGCCAAAAACATTCAGTACTTC
.	TRBV10-3	TRBJ2-3	.	CAISSTRDTQYF	TGTGCCATCAGCAGCACGAGAGATACGCAGTATTTT
TRBD1	TRBV10-1	TRBJ1-1	.	CASSEETGLRMGTEAFF	TGCGCCAGCAGTGAAGAGACAGGGCTCCGAATGGGCACTGAAGCTTTCTTT
.	TRBV29-1	TRBJ1-4	.	CSVEVAIGGEKLFF	TGCAGCGTTGAAGTGGCGATCGGGGGGGAAAAACTGTTTTTT
TRBD1	TRBV10-2	TRBJ2-2	.	CASSGTGRNGELFF	TGCGCCAGCTCCGGGACAGGTCGTAACGGGGAGCTGTTTTTT
TRBD2	TRBV5-4	TRBJ2-1	.	CASSLELAFEQFF	TGTGCCAGCAGCTTGGAACTAGCGTTTGAGCAGTTCTTC
.	TRBV21-1	TRBJ1-5	.	CASSKGRPVSNQPQHF	TGTGCCAGCAGCAAAGGGCGACCGGTCAGCAATCAGCCCCAGCATTTT
TRBD1	TRBV7-9	TRBJ1-4	.	CASSLGHRGKNEKLFF	TGTGCCAGCAGCTTAGGGCACAGGGGGAAGAATGAAAAACTGTTTTTT
.	TRBV19	TRBJ2-1	.	CASSPLADYFQQFF	TGTGCCAGTAGTCCGCTAGCAGACTATTTTCAGCAGTTCTTC
TRBD2	TRBV5-1	TRBJ2-5	many	CASSPGLAGFWGETQYF	TGCGCCAGCAGCCCGGGACTAGCGGGATTCTGGGGAGAGACCCAGTACTTC
TRBD1	TRBV27	TRBJ2-7	few	CASSSGQGRYEQYF	TGTGCCAGCAGCTCGGGACAGGGGAGGTACGAGCAGTACTTC
.	TRBV2	TRBJ1-1	.	CASSLNTEAFF	TGTGCCAGCAGTTTAAACACTGAAGCTTTCTTT